The 6 T cell receptor beta chains reported below all come from one sample, sequenced in a study of T cell responses to AZD1222 COVID-19 vaccine. Clones were sequenced by immunoSEQ multiplex PCR, and TCRdb holds only the in-frame ones, with some missing. The table records about 100,000 clones, about 87% of them present only once. The material was peripheral blood, obtained 28 days after the second AZD1222 dose. Receptors were obtained from an adult who received the AZD1222 COVID-19 vaccine.

This chain links TRBV19 with TRBJ1-5; 10 positions agree with TRBD1. Germline CDR1 LNHDA, CDR2 SQIVND (reference sequence). J gave up 6 bases and V 8 bases, and 10 bases lay outside the gene matches. The CDR3 extends over 15 amino acids. The CDR3 nucleotides read TGTGCCAGTCGGCCCGACAGGGGGCCAGGTCAGCCCCAGCATTTT. This sequence encodes CASRPDRGPGQPQHF.

V usage is TRBV5-1 and J usage is TRBJ1-2; D uncertain. The CDR3 is 13 amino acids. Germline values: CDR1 SGHRS, CDR2 YFSETQ. Trimming left V 1 base short and J 7 bases short, with 11 bases between. The CDR3 spells CASSLLGSSGYTF. The CDR3 region has the DNA TGCGCCAGCAGCTTGCTGGGGTCCTCTGGCTACACCTTC.

CDR3 residues: CASSPGTGGVSYQETQYF. Here the CDR3 DNA reads TGCGCCAGCAGCCCGGGGACAGGGGGAGTTTCGTACCAAGAGACCCAGTACTTC. The chain couples TRBV5-1 to TRBJ2-5, with 11 bases that match TRBD1. This CDR3 region has 18 residues. Unmatched junction bases numbered 11, after V lost 4 bases and J lost 0 bases. Germline V lookup: CDR1 SGHRS, CDR2 YFSETQ.

V and J are TRBV28 and TRBJ2-7; D might be TRBD1 (6 bases). The V end was cut by 6 bases, the J end by 4 bases, with 16 bases between. This CDR3 contains 14 residues. CDR1 and CDR2 (germline): MDHEN, SYDVKM. As DNA, the CDR3 is TGTGCCAGCAGGCCCCCCGGGACAAGATACGAGCAGTACTTC. Protein: CASRPPGTRYEQYF. Variable domain in full (rest from reference TRBV28 and TRBJ2-7): DVKVTQSSRYLVKRTGEKVFLECVQDMDHENMFWYRQDPGLGLRLIYFSYDVKMKEKGDIPEGYSVSREKKERFSLILESASTNQTSMYLCASRPPGTRYEQYFGPGTRLTVT.

CDR3 nucleotide sequence: TGTGCCAGCAGTGCCTCCGGGACAGGGAATTACGAGCAGTACTTC. This translates into CASSASGTGNYEQYF. J is TRBJ2-7 and V is TRBV28; 9 nucleotides match TRBD1. V trimming: 5 bases; J trimming: 4 bases; junction bases outside the gene matches: 9. Germline loops: CDR1 MDHEN, CDR2 SYDVKM. The CDR3 spans 15 residues. The whole variable domain, filled in from reference TRBV28 and TRBJ2-7, reads DVKVTQSSRYLVKRTGEKVFLECVQDMDHENMFWYRQDPGLGLRLIYFSYDVKMKEKGDIPEGYSVSREKKERFSLILESASTNQTSMYLCASSASGTGNYEQYFGPGTRLTVT.

V gene TRBV5-1 combines with J gene TRBJ2-1, with D possibly being TRBD2 (7 bases). The CDR3 is made up of 15 amino acids. V lost 0 bases and J lost 5, with 12 bases in between. CDR1 is SGHRS, CDR2 YFSETQ, per germline. CDR3 sequence reads: CASSLVQGGHNEQFF. For the CDR3, the DNA is TGCGCCAGCAGCTTGGTACAGGGAGGGCACAATGAGCAGTTCTTC.